A selection of T cell receptor beta chains follows, all from one sample in a study of T cell responses to AZD1222 COVID-19 vaccine. The assay was immunoSEQ multiplex PCR, and TCRdb's table has in-frame clones only and misses some. The sample consists of around 100,000 clones, nearly 90% of them appearing once. Source: peripheral blood, taken 28 days after the second AZD1222 dose. The receptors originated from an adult who received the AZD1222 COVID-19 vaccine. Each CDR3 is given with its conserved first and last residue. The D gene is left open where the match is weak. The size entry is marked missing in some rows and otherwise reads once, few, many or a size class.

clone size,D gene,V gene,J gene,CDR3 DNA,CDR3 protein
many,TRBD1,TRBV7-9,TRBJ2-2,TGTGCCAGCAGCTCGGGACAGGGGGAGACCGGGGAGCTGTTTTTT,CASSSGQGETGELFF
.,.,TRBV7-3,TRBJ1-5,TGTGCCAGCAGCCCTGGGAGAAATCAGCCCCAGCATTTT,CASSPGRNQPQHF
.,.,TRBV5-4,TRBJ1-2,TGTGCCAGCAGCTTGAGCGGGGGCCATGGCTACACCTTC,CASSLSGGHGYTF
.,.,TRBV18,TRBJ2-3,TGTGCCAGCTCACGCACAGATACGCAGTATTTT,CASSRTDTQYF
.,.,TRBV19,TRBJ1-2,TGTGCCAGTAAGGAGGCATTCGGGGACTTCTATGGCTACACCTTC,CASKEAFGDFYGYTF
once,.,TRBV5-1,TRBJ1-1,TGCGCCAGCAGCTTGGCGGCAGGGGATAGCACTGAAGCTTTCTTT,CASSLAAGDSTEAFF
.,.,TRBV30,TRBJ1-2,TGTGCCTGGAGTGACAACAACTATGGCTACACCTTC,CAWSDNNYGYTF
.,.,TRBV7-2,TRBJ1-5,TGTGCCAGCAGCGCCGGGACATTCAATCAGCCCCAGCATTTT,CASSAGTFNQPQHF
.,.,TRBV29-1,TRBJ2-1,TGCAGCTACTTGGGCGGACCCTCCTACAATGAGCAGTTCTTC,CSYLGGPSYNEQFF
.,.,TRBV3-1/TRBV3-2,TRBJ2-3,TGTGCCAGCAGCCAGGCCGGGGGCGCCCCCGATACGCAGTATTTT,CASSQAGGAPDTQYF
.,.,TRBV11-2,TRBJ1-2,TGTGCCAGCAGACTTGACAGAGCATTTAACTATGGCTACACCTTC,CASRLDRAFNYGYTF
.,.,TRBV24-1,TRBJ1-2,TGTGCCACCAGTGACCCCCCGACGAGTTATGGCTACACCTTC,CATSDPPTSYGYTF
.,.,TRBV10-3,TRBJ1-4,TGTGCCATCAGTTATGGGAATCATGAAAAACTGTTTTTT,CAISYGNHEKLFF
.,.,TRBV3-1/TRBV3-2,TRBJ2-7,TGTGCCAGCAGCCAACTAGCGAACGAGCAGTACTTC,CASSQLANEQYF
.,TRBD1,TRBV5-1,TRBJ2-1,TGCGCCAGCAGCATGGGATTAACAGGGGGCTCCTACAATGAGCAGTTCTTC,CASSMGLTGGSYNEQFF
.,.,TRBV27,TRBJ1-3,TGTGCCAGCAGGAGTTCTGGAAACACCATATATTTT,CASRSSGNTIYF
.,.,TRBV30,TRBJ1-4,TGTGCCTGGAGTGTAGGAGAAGCAACTAATGAAAAACTGTTTTTT,CAWSVGEATNEKLFF
.,.,TRBV6-2/TRBV6-3,TRBJ2-7,TGTGCCAGCAGTTCCGCCAGGGATTCCTCCTACGAGCAGTACTTC,CASSSARDSSYEQYF
.,.,TRBV6-5,TRBJ2-5,TGTGCCAGCAGTCACTTCGGTGCCCTCCCGGAGACCCAGTACTTC,CASSHFGALPETQYF
.,TRBD2,TRBV5-4,TRBJ2-5,TGTGCCAGCAGCCGGACTAGCGGGAGAGGTTGGGGAGAGACCCAGTACTTC,CASSRTSGRGWGETQYF
.,TRBD1,TRBV2,TRBJ1-6,TGTGCCAGCAGTATCGGGACAGGGGCCTTTAATTCACCCCTCCACTTT,CASSIGTGAFNSPLHF
.,.,TRBV6-2/TRBV6-3,TRBJ1-5,TGTGCCAGCAGTTGGGTCGGGGTTCAGCCCCAGCATTTT,CASSWVGVQPQHF
.,TRBD1,TRBV27,TRBJ1-5,TGTGCCAGCAGTTTCTCCCGGACAGGGGGAAATAGCAATCAGCCCCAGCATTTT,CASSFSRTGGNSNQPQHF
.,.,TRBV15,TRBJ1-3,TGTGCCACCAGCAAACAACAGAGCTCTGGAAACACCATATATTTT,CATSKQQSSGNTIYF
.,TRBD2,TRBV3-1/TRBV3-2,TRBJ2-7,TGTGCCAGCAGCCAGGCCCCGGGACTAGCGGGGCCCTACGAGCAGTACTTC,CASSQAPGLAGPYEQYF
.,.,TRBV12-3/TRBV12-4,TRBJ1-1,TGTGCCAGCAGTTCCTTAGTGAACACTGAAGCTTTCTTT,CASSSLVNTEAFF
.,TRBD1,TRBV5-1,TRBJ1-2,TGCGCCAGCAGCTTGGCCGGGACAGTCGACTATGGCTACACCTTC,CASSLAGTVDYGYTF
.,.,TRBV4-3,TRBJ1-3,TGCGCCAGCAGCCAAGCAGGGGCTGGAAACACCATATATTTT,CASSQAGAGNTIYF
once,.,TRBV5-4,TRBJ1-2,TGTGCCAGCAGCGAGACAGGTGTCTATGGCTACACCTTC,CASSETGVYGYTF
.,.,TRBV5-1,TRBJ1-4,TGCGCCAGCAGCACGGGGTCCGGAACTAATGAAAAACTGTTTTTT,CASSTGSGTNEKLFF
.,.,TRBV19,TRBJ1-5,TGTGCCAGTAGTATAGGGGGGGTTGGGGACTTCAAGCCCCAGCATTTT,CASSIGGVGDFKPQHF
.,TRBD2,TRBV5-4,TRBJ2-7,TGTGCCAGCAGCGGAGCGGGGACTCCTGACTACGAGCAGTACTTC,CASSGAGTPDYEQYF
.,TRBD1,TRBV10-3,TRBJ1-1,TGTGCCATCAGTGCCGCCGAGGGGGCTCGGGACACTGAAGCTTTCTTT,CAISAAEGARDTEAFF
once,TRBD2,TRBV2,TRBJ2-5,TGTGCCAGCAGTTTAGCGGGGGGAGGAGAAGAGACCCAGTACTTC,CASSLAGGGEETQYF
.,.,TRBV29-1,TRBJ1-1,TGCAGCGTTGAAGAAGGAGGGGGAGGCACTGAAGCTTTCTTT,CSVEEGGGGTEAFF
.,.,TRBV3-1/TRBV3-2,TRBJ1-1,TGTGCCAGCAGCCAAGAATCAGTAACGAACACTGAAGCTTTCTTT,CASSQESVTNTEAFF
.,.,TRBV28,TRBJ1-1,TGTGCCAGCAGACTGGGACGCCGACGGGGGGACACTGAAGCTTTCTTT,CASRLGRRRGDTEAFF
.,.,TRBV3-1/TRBV3-2,TRBJ1-4,TGTGCCAGCAGCCCACGGCGAGGGTTTCTTGAAAAACTGTTTTTT,CASSPRRGFLEKLFF
.,TRBD2,TRBV28,TRBJ2-2,TGTGCCAGCACCCCGGGACTACCGAGGACCGGGGAGCTGTTTTTT,CASTPGLPRTGELFF
.,TRBD2,TRBV29-1,TRBJ2-3,TGCAGCGCCCAGACTAGCGGAGGGGGGGGTAGCACAGATACGCAGTATTTT,CSAQTSGGGGSTDTQYF
.,.,TRBV7-2,TRBJ2-1,TGTGCCAGCAGCTCCCCTCGGCCCGAGCAGTTCTTC,CASSSPRPEQFF
.,.,TRBV6-1,TRBJ2-5,TGTGCCAGCAGTGAAGTGGTAGGGGGCCAAGAGACCCAGTACTTC,CASSEVVGGQETQYF
.,.,TRBV5-6,TRBJ2-3,TGTGCCAGCAGCTTGGAGGACTTTGGGAATACGCAGTATTTT,CASSLEDFGNTQYF